The T cell receptor beta chain under discussion was sequenced for a study of shared clonotypes between healthy human individuals. The study, taken as a whole, reports: Relative to their counterparts shared across all four donors, non-shared clonotypes exhibited diminished generation probabilities. Among the subsets, naive ones generally showed larger estimated richness than memory ones. Clonotype sharing among donors was thought likely to change with sequencing depth.

Details on this clone: The antigen remains undetermined.

Per the germline V gene, CDR1 is SGHVS and CDR2 is FNYEAQ. This CDR3 contains 13 residues. Trimming removed 3 bases from V and 0 bases from J, with 5 bases in between. Original data processing: ImmunoSEQ yielded junction-only sequences lacking quality scores, so filtering differed. Sequencing used immunoSEQ multiplex PCR; TCRdb keeps in-frame clones, though not all of them. The V and J calls and the clone size are those of that table, but D and trimming were determined from the DNA. Among roughly 720,000 clones, less than 95% were seen once, and the ten largest hold about 33%. Source material: memory CD8+ T cells from PBMCs. The sample's subset: CD45RO+ cells pooled with CCR7-negative TemRA cells. The genes are TRBV7-6 and TRBJ1-1; no clear D. This TCR was recovered from a man between 18 and 29 years old in good health. Some clones in this sample may be carry-over from other donors' samples. The CDR3 region has the DNA TGTGCCAGCAGCTTCCTCTTGAACACTGAAGCTTTCTTT. Translating gives CASSFLLNTEAFF. Filled out from reference TRBV7-6 and TRBJ1-1, the complete variable domain reads GAGVSQSPRYKVTKRGQDVALRCDPISGHVSLYWYRQALGQGPEFLTYFNYEAQQDKSGLPNDRFSAERPEGSISTLTIQRTEQRDSAMYRCASSFLLNTEAFFGQGTRLTVV.